A selection of T cell receptor beta chains follows, all from one sample in a study of shared clonotypes between healthy human individuals. Here immunoSEQ multiplex PCR was the method, and the copy in TCRdb shows in-frame clones only, minus some. The table records millions of clones, about 94% of them present only once. Sequenced: naive CD8+ T cells sorted from blood. All receptors come from a young man in good health. Both conserved end residues are part of each CDR3. The order of the fields is clone size, V gene, D gene, CDR3 length, J gene, CDR3 protein, CDR3 DNA. The D gene is left open where the match is weak. Clone sizes are given selectively: once, few, many, or a class where the clone is expanded.

>NA|TRBV27|TRBD2|16|TRBJ2-7
CASSSIHSGGGTEQYF
TGTGCCAGCAGTTCCATCCATAGCGGGGGTGGAACCGAGCAGTACTTC
>NA|TRBV27|TRBD2|15|TRBJ2-7
CASSFSSGGPYEQYF
TGTGCCAGCAGTTTTTCATCGGGGGGGCCGTACGAGCAGTACTTC
>NA|TRBV10-3|TRBD2|16|TRBJ2-4
CAISELAGQTKNIQYF
TGTGCCATCAGTGAACTAGCGGGACAAACCAAAAACATTCAGTACTTC
>NA|TRBV14|TRBD1|14|TRBJ1-2
CASSTGTGNYGYTF
TGTGCCAGCAGTACCGGGACAGGCAACTATGGCTACACCTTC
>NA|TRBV6-6|NA|15|TRBJ2-5
CASSPLDSGGQTQYF
TGTGCCAGCAGCCCCCTGGACAGCGGCGGGCAGACCCAGTACTTC
>few|TRBV19|NA|12|TRBJ1-5
CASSEPNQPQHF
TGTGCCAGTAGTGAGCCGAATCAGCCCCAGCATTTT
>NA|TRBV30|TRBD1|15|TRBJ2-7
CAWSALRTGFYEQYF
TGTGCCTGGAGTGCTCTCCGGACAGGGTTCTACGAGCAGTACTTC
>NA|TRBV30|NA|16|TRBJ1-3
CAWSVLLEGAGNTIYF
TGTGCCTGGAGTGTACTTTTGGAAGGGGCTGGAAACACCATATATTTT
>NA|TRBV10-3|NA|13|TRBJ2-3
CAISESSTDTQYF
TGTGCCATCAGTGAATCAAGCACAGATACGCAGTATTTT
>NA|TRBV27|TRBD2|15|TRBJ2-7
CASRVSGGPLYEQYF
TGTGCCAGCAGAGTTAGCGGGGGCCCCCTCTACGAGCAGTACTTC
>NA|TRBV7-9|NA|12|TRBJ2-1
CASSLTGNEQFF
TGTGCCAGCAGCTTGACGGGGAATGAGCAGTTCTTC
>NA|TRBV7-8|NA|13|TRBJ2-7
CDSSLGVTNEQYF
TGTGACAGCAGCTTAGGAGTCACAAACGAGCAGTACTTC
>NA|TRBV27|NA|11|TRBJ2-4
CASSWGGIQYF
TGTGCCAGCAGTTGGGGAGGCATTCAGTACTTC
>once|TRBV10-2|NA|12|TRBJ1-1
CASSEAPSSAFF
TGCGCCAGCAGTGAGGCCCCCTCGTCAGCTTTCTTT
>NA|TRBV1|NA|20|TRBJ2-5
CTSSQTPGLAGSPHQETQYF
TGCACCAGCAGCCAAACCCCGGGACTAGCGGGATCCCCCCACCAAGAGACCCAGTACTTC
>NA|TRBV2|NA|13|TRBJ2-7
CASLGGGPYEQYF
TGTGCCAGCTTGGGCGGAGGCCCCTACGAGCAGTACTTC
>NA|TRBV29-1|NA|13|TRBJ2-7
CSVEGTDSYEQYF
TGCAGCGTTGAAGGGACAGACTCCTACGAGCAGTACTTC
>NA|TRBV6-5|NA|14|TRBJ1-3
CASSYAGLGNTIYF
TGTGCCAGCAGTTACGCGGGGCTTGGAAACACCATATATTTT
>NA|TRBV2|NA|14|TRBJ1-4
CASNPQENNEKLFF
TGTGCCAGCAACCCACAGGAGAATAATGAAAAACTGTTTTTT
>NA|TRBV2|TRBD2|16|TRBJ2-7
CASSEGGLADSYEQYF
TGTGCCAGCAGTGAAGGGGGACTAGCGGACTCCTACGAGCAGTACTTC
>NA|TRBV2|TRBD1|13|TRBJ2-7
CASRDRSSYEQYF
TGTGCCAGCAGGGACAGGAGCTCCTACGAGCAGTACTTC
>NA|TRBV19|TRBD2|15|TRBJ2-7
CASSNPASGFYEQYF
TGTGCCAGTAGTAACCCGGCTAGCGGGTTCTACGAGCAGTACTTC
>NA|TRBV5-4|NA|14|TRBJ1-6
CASSPDHYNSPLHF
TGTGCCAGCAGCCCCGACCACTATAATTCACCCCTCCACTTT
>NA|TRBV12-5|NA|16|TRBJ2-7
CASGSAWPVRVYEQYF
TGTGCTAGTGGTTCAGCATGGCCAGTCCGCGTATACGAGCAGTACTTC
>NA|TRBV19|NA|15|TRBJ2-7
CASSGPDPGSYEQYF
TGTGCCAGTTCGGGGCCAGACCCCGGCTCCTACGAGCAGTACTTC
>NA|TRBV21-1|NA|16|TRBJ2-3
CASSPPLGSGPDTQYF
TGTGCCAGCAGCCCCCCTTTGGGTAGCGGGCCAGATACGCAGTATTTT
>NA|TRBV5-6|NA|11|TRBJ2-3
CASSGENTQYF
TGTGCCAGCAGCGGGGAAAATACGCAGTATTTT
>once|TRBV29-1|TRBD1|13|TRBJ1-2
CSAMGQGAWGYTF
TGCAGCGCCATGGGACAGGGGGCGTGGGGCTACACCTTC
>NA|TRBV4-1|NA|14|TRBJ1-4
CASSQEPFSEKLFF
TGCGCCAGCAGCCAAGAACCCTTCTCCGAAAAACTGTTTTTT
>once|TRBV19|NA|17|TRBJ1-5
CASSIRADLGSNQPQHF
TGTGCCAGTAGCATTCGCGCGGACCTAGGTAGCAATCAGCCCCAGCATTTT
>NA|TRBV6-5|TRBD1|14|TRBJ1-1
CASTNPGQGAEAFF
TGTGCCAGCACCAATCCGGGACAGGGGGCTGAAGCTTTCTTT
>NA|TRBV9|TRBD1|15|TRBJ2-7
CASSEGQGAAYEQYF
TGTGCCAGCAGCGAGGGACAGGGGGCCGCCTACGAGCAGTACTTC
>NA|TRBV9|TRBD2|15|TRBJ2-1
CASSVEQRETDEQFF
TGTGCCAGCAGCGTAGAGCAGCGGGAGACGGATGAGCAGTTCTTC
>NA|TRBV6-5|NA|14|TRBJ2-7
CASSYTAASYEQYF
TGTGCCAGCAGTTACACGGCAGCTTCCTACGAGCAGTACTTC
>NA|TRBV10-3|NA|13|TRBJ1-1
CAISGDGNTEAFF
TGTGCCATCAGTGGGGACGGGAACACTGAAGCTTTCTTT
>NA|TRBV30|NA|13|TRBJ2-2
CAWSLTGPGELFF
TGTGCCTGGAGTCTGACAGGCCCCGGGGAGCTGTTTTTT
>once|TRBV27|NA|15|TRBJ1-1
CASSPIPQGYTEAFF
TGTGCCAGCAGTCCTATACCCCAGGGCTACACTGAAGCTTTCTTT
>NA|TRBV15|TRBD1|14|TRBJ1-2
CATSQDRGNYGYTF
TGTGCCACCAGCCAGGACAGGGGTAACTATGGCTACACCTTC
>NA|TRBV27|TRBD1|15|TRBJ1-4
CASSFLDRVDEKLFF
TGTGCCAGCAGTTTTTTAGACAGGGTAGACGAAAAACTGTTTTTT
>NA|TRBV5-4|NA|14|TRBJ1-4
CASSYQGGEEKLFF
TGTGCCAGCAGCTATCAGGGCGGTGAGGAAAAACTGTTTTTT
>NA|TRBV6-1|NA|14|TRBJ2-7
CATSTYGNDYEQYF
TGTGCCACGTCGACATACGGTAATGACTACGAGCAGTACTTC
>NA|TRBV5-6|NA|15|TRBJ2-2
CASSFPGQHTGELFF
TGTGCCAGCAGCTTTCCGGGACAACACACCGGGGAGCTGTTTTTT
>NA|TRBV28|NA|15|TRBJ2-3
CASSLVQARPDTQYF
TGTGCCAGCAGTTTAGTCCAGGCGAGGCCAGATACGCAGTATTTT
>NA|TRBV10-2|NA|14|TRBJ1-5
CASSESSVIQPQHF
TGCGCCAGCAGTGAGTCTTCTGTGATTCAGCCCCAGCATTTT